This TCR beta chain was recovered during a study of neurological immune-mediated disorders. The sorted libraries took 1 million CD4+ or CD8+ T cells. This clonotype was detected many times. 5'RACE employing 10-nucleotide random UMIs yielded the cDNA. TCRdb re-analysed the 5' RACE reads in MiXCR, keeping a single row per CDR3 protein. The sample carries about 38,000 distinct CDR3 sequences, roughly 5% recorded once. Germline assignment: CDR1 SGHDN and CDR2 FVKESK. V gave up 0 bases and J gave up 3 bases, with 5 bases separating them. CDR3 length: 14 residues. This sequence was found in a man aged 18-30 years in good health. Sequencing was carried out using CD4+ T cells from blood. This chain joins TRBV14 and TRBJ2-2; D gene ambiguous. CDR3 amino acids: CASSQESYTGELFF. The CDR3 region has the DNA TGTGCCAGCAGCCAAGAGTCGTACACCGGGGAGCTGTTTTTT. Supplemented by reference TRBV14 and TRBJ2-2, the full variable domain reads EAGVTQFPSHSVIEKGQTVTLRCDPISGHDNLYWYRRVMGKEIKFLLHFVKESKQDESGMPNNRFLAERTGGTYSTLKVQPAELEDSGVYFCASSQESYTGELFFGEGSRLTVL.